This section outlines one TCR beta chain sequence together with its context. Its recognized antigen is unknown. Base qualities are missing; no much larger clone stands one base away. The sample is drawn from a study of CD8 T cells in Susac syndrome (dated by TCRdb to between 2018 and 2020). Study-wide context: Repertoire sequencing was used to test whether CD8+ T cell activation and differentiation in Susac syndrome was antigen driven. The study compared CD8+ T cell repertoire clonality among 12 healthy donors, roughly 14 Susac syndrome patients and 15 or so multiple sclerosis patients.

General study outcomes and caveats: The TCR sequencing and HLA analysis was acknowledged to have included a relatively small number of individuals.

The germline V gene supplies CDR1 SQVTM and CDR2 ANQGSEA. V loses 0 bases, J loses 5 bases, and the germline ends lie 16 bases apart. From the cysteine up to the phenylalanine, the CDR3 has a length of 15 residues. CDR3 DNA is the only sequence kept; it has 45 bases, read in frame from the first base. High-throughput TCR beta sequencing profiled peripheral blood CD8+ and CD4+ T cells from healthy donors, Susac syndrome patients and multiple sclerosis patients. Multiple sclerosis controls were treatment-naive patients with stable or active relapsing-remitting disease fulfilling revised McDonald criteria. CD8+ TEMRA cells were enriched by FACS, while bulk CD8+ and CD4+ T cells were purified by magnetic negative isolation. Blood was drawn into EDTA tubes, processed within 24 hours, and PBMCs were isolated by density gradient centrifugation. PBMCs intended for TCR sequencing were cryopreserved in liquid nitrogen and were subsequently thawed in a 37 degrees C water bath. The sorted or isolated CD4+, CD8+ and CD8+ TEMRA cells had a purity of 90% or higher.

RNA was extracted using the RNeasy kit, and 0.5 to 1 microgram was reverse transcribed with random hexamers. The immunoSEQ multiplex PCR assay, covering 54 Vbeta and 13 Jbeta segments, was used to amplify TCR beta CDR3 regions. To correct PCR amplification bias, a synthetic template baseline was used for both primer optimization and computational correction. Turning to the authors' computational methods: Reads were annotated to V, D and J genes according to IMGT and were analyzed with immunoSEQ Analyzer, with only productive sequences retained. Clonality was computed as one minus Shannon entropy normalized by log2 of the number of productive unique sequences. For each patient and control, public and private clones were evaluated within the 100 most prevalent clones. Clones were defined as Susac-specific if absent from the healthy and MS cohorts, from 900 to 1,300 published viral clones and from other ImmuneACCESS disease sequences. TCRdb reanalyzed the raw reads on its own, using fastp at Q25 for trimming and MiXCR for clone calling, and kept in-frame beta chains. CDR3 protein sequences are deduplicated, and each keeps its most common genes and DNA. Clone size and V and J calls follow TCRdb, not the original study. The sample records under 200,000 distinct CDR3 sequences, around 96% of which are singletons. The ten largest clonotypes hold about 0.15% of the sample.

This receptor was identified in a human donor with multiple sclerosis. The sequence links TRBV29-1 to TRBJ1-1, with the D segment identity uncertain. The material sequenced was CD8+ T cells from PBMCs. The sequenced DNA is TGCAGCGTTGAAGATAAAGTTCGGAGGTCAACTGAAGCTTTCTTT. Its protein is CSVEDKVRRSTEAFF.